By frequency in the sample, the clone carrying this TCR beta chain is medium-sized. The antigen is undetermined. TCRdb re-called the 5' RACE reads with MiXCR, one entry per CDR3 protein. The sample has approximately 100,000 distinct CDR3 sequences; around 3.6% are singletons. These data belong to a study of neurological immune-mediated disorders. Overall study findings and caveats: Multiple sclerosis was found to have the least TCR clonal expansion, below healthy controls, and HTLV-1-associated myelopathy the most.

V was cut by 0 bases and J by 7 bases, with 13 bases left in between. Germline assignment: CDR1 SGHRS and CDR2 YFSETQ. CDR3 length: 14 residues. The source of this sequence is a woman aged 45-59 years with multiple sclerosis. The rearrangement links TRBV5-1 to TRBJ1-2; no reliable D call. Sequenced sample: PBMCs. The CDR3 DNA follows: TGCGCCAGCAGCTTGGGGTACCTAGATGGTGGCTACACCTTC. Protein sequence: CASSLGYLDGGYTF.